These 27 T cell receptor beta chains share one sample of origin, sequenced in a study of blood T cells in healthy people across ages. Next came a second PCR, run for about 7 to 12 cycles, which used a sample-barcoded 5' primer along with a J-beta primer mix. TCRdb redid the calling of the 5' RACE reads with MiXCR, one entry per CDR3 protein. The top ten hold about 20% of the sample, which has roughly 800,000 distinct CDR3 sequences, more than 45% seen once. Sequenced: blood. Every receptor here comes from a man aged 25-45 years in good health.

This sequence joins TRBV20-1 and TRBJ2-1; 8 bases line up with TRBD2. The germline gives CDR1 DFQATT, CDR2 SNEGSKA (reference sequence). The V segment lost 0 bases and the J segment 2 bases; nucleotides outside the gene matches: 12. CDR3 length equals 18 residues. The CDR3 DNA is TGCAGTGCTAGAGATCTTAGATGGGCGGGAGGCCCCTACAATGAGCAGTTCTTC. Encoded protein: CSARDLRWAGGPYNEQFF.

This clonotype has only a few counts. The J gene is TRBJ2-3, the V gene TRBV7-2, with 9 nucleotides matching TRBD1. Unmatched junction bases numbered 5, after V lost 5 bases and J lost 5 bases. The CDR3 has 14 amino acids. The germline V gene has CDR1 SGHTA and CDR2 FQGNSA. The CDR3 loop reads CASSQQGAQDTQYF. For the CDR3, the DNA is TGTGCCAGCAGCCAACAGGGGGCGCAAGATACGCAGTATTTT.

The gene calls are TRBV10-3 and TRBJ2-1; perhaps TRBD2 as D (5 bases). The V end lost 0 bases, the J end lost 6 bases, and 21 bases lay between the germline ends. The length of the CDR3 is 18 residues. The germline CDR1 and CDR2 sequences are ENHRY and SYGVKD. CDR3 protein: CAISESGAGGPSANEQFF. The CDR3 DNA sequence: TGTGCCATCAGTGAGTCCGGCGCGGGCGGCCCCTCGGCCAATGAGCAGTTCTTC.

V is TRBV4-2 and J is TRBJ2-3; unclear D gene. Trimming cost V 3 bases and J 0 bases, with 16 bases left between them. The CDR3 totals 17 residues. The germline V gene encodes CDR1 LGHNA and CDR2 YNFKEQ. CDR3 protein: CASSHPNTRFSTDTQYF. The CDR3 nucleotides read TGTGCCAGCAGCCACCCCAATACACGTTTTAGCACAGATACGCAGTATTTT.

This rearrangement joins TRBV13 to TRBJ2-1; 11 nucleotides align to TRBD1. Germline-derived CDR1 and CDR2 are PRHDT and FYEKMQ (reference sequence). This CDR3 has 15 amino acids. After removal of 4 bases from V and 8 bases from J, the junction contained 7 bases not matched to a gene. This CDR3 is CASSSGQGAVDEQFF. For the CDR3, the DNA is TGTGCCAGCAGCTCCGGACAGGGGGCTGTCGATGAGCAGTTCTTC. The complete variable domain, with remaining parts taken from reference TRBV13 and TRBJ2-1, reads AAGVIQSPRHLIKEKRETATLKCYPIPRHDTVYWYQQGPGQDPQFLISFYEKMQSDKGSIPDRFSAQQFSDYHSELNMSSLELGDSALYFCASSSGQGAVDEQFFGPGTRLTVL.

The rearrangement uses TRBV13 and TRBJ2-1, with 8 bases fitting TRBD1. Losses at the gene ends were 5 bases for V and 13 bases for J; bases not matched to a gene: 10. Germline assignment: CDR1 PRHDT and CDR2 FYEKMQ (reference sequence). This CDR3 contains 13 residues. The CDR3 nucleotides read TGTGCCAGCAGCAGAACTACGACAGGGGAACAGTTCTTC. This gives the protein CASSRTTTGEQFF.

The CDR3 DNA reads TGTGCCAGCAGCTCTGCGGGGACAGGGGACACCGAGCAGTACTTC. Protein: CASSSAGTGDTEQYF. The V call is TRBV11-3, the J call TRBJ2-5; 10 nucleotides match TRBD1. The J call may be wrong; the DNA end is better matched by TRBJ2-7. This CDR3 is 15 amino acids long. Germline V CDR1 and CDR2: SGHNT, YENEEA.

The CDR3 DNA follows: TGTGCCAGCAGCCAAGTGGCAACGGGAGGTTTAGATGAGCAGTTCTTC. Protein: CASSQVATGGLDEQFF. The chain carries TRBV4-2 and TRBJ2-1; 7 bases match TRBD2. With V trimmed by 1 base and J by 8 bases, 11 bases remained unmatched. The CDR3 contains 16 residues. CDR1 and CDR2 from the germline V gene are LGHNA and YNFKEQ.

The chain joins TRBV14 to TRBJ1-4; D uncertain. CDR1 is SGHDN and CDR2 is FVKESK in the germline V gene. The CDR3 totals 12 residues. V was clipped by 0 bases and J by 11 bases, with 7 bases between them. CDR3 protein: CASSQDSNKLFF. The CDR3 bases are TGTGCCAGCAGCCAAGATTCTAACAAACTGTTTTTT.

The V and J genes are TRBV28 and TRBJ2-6; no clear D gene. Trimming removed 8 bases at V and 2 bases at J, with 10 bases between. In germline, CDR1 is MDHEN, CDR2 SYDVKM. The CDR3 totals 14 residues. As DNA, the CDR3 is TGTGCCAGCTCCGCCCCCCCTGGGGCCAACGTCCTGACTTTC. Amino acids: CASSAPPGANVLTF.

This clonotype was picked up a small number of times. The chain has TRBV29-1 and TRBJ2-4, with D unresolved. The tail of the sequence fits TRBJ2-7 better, so the J call may be wrong. Germline V gene data show CDR1 as SQVTM and CDR2 as ANQGSEA. This CDR3 comprises 13 residues. In DNA, the CDR3 is TGCAGCGTTGAAGACCCCCGATCGTACGAGCAGTACTTC. Protein: CSVEDPRSYEQYF.

This clonotype was counted between two and nine times. The chain joins TRBV6-2 or TRBV6-3 to TRBJ2-1; 9 bases map to TRBD2. Germline values: CDR1 MNHEY, CDR2 SVGEGT. CDR3 size: 13 residues. With 6 bases clipped from V and 9 bases from J, the junction kept 6 bases outside the gene matches. This chain's CDR3 is CASRPSAGGEQFF. CDR3 DNA sequence: TGTGCCAGCAGGCCCTCAGCGGGGGGTGAGCAGTTCTTC.

V gene TRBV2 combines with J gene TRBJ2-7; a possible D gene is TRBD1 (5 bases). The CDR3 contains 12 residues. The ends were cut back, 8 bases at V and 3 bases at J, with 11 bases in the middle. CDR1 and CDR2 from the germline V gene are SNHLY and FYNNEI. CDR3 DNA sequence: TGTGCCAGCGCCCTTAGGGGCTACGAGCAGTACTTC. Residues: CASALRGYEQYF.

The gene calls are TRBV20-1 and TRBJ2-7; D unresolved. The CDR3 is 16 amino acids. Germline-derived CDR1 and CDR2 are DFQATT and SNEGSKA (reference sequence). V dropped 0 bases and J dropped 1 base, with 16 bases sitting between them. The CDR3 nucleotides read TGCAGTGCTAGAGATCCCAGCGCTGCTCTGTCCTACGAGCAGTACTTC. It yields the protein CSARDPSAALSYEQYF.

This chain joins TRBV15 and TRBJ1-2; 7 nucleotides match TRBD1. Trimming took 4 bases from V and 4 from J; bases not matched to a gene: 3. This CDR3 has 13 residues. Germline V gives CDR1 LNHNV, CDR2 YYDKDF (reference sequence). In DNA form, the CDR3 reads TGTGCCACCAGCATTCGGACAGGCTATGGCTACACCTTC. It is translated as CATSIRTGYGYTF.

The chain combines TRBV20-1 with TRBJ2-5, with TRBD1 matching 7 bases. J gave up 8 bases and V 1 base, and 4 bases lay outside the gene matches. The CDR3 consists of 12 residues. CDR1 and CDR2 from the germline V gene are DFQATT and SNEGSKA (reference sequence). The CDR3 protein is CSARGDRGTQYF. The DNA for the CDR3 is TGCAGTGCTAGAGGGGACAGAGGAACCCAGTACTTC.

In regard to this clonotype: A clone one base away is much larger, so this may be a read error. The chain links TRBV7-2 to TRBJ2-7; D gene unclear. CDR3 length: 14 residues. Trimming took off 5 bases at V and 10 bases at J, with 21 bases between the two ends. Looked up from germline, CDR1 is SGHTA and CDR2 is FQGNSA. CDR3 nucleotide sequence: TGTGCCAGCAGCCCGCGCCAATCAGCAGAGGCCCAGTACTTC. It codes for CASSPRQSAEAQYF. Based on the CDR3 plus reference TRBV7-2 and TRBJ2-7, the full variable domain is GAGVSQSPSNKVTEKGKDVELRCDPISGHTALYWYRQSLGQGLEFLIYFQGNSAPDKSGLPSDRFSAERTGGSVSTLTIQRTQQEDSAVYLCASSPRQSAEAQYFGPGTRLTVT.

There are a few counts of this clonotype. V usage is TRBV5-1 and J usage is TRBJ2-7; perhaps TRBD2 as D (6 bases). The CDR3 totals 15 residues. Looked up from germline, CDR1 is SGHRS and CDR2 is YFSETQ. Trimming stripped 0 bases from V and 3 bases from J, with 13 bases between. The CDR3 protein is CASSLAVGGNYEQYF. The CDR3 coding sequence is TGCGCCAGCAGCTTGGCCGTCGGGGGTAACTACGAGCAGTACTTC.

This clonotype has more than one count but fewer than ten. This chain links TRBV28 with TRBJ1-5; D is uncertain. V was trimmed by 3 bases and J by 6 bases, leaving 9 bases between them. Germline CDR1 MDHEN, CDR2 SYDVKM. The CDR3 runs 13 residues. The CDR3 here is CASSFPQTQPQHF. CDR3 in DNA: TGTGCCAGCAGTTTTCCCCAGACTCAGCCCCAGCATTTT.

The V and J genes are TRBV12-3 or TRBV12-4 and TRBJ2-3; no definite D call. Deletions cut 7 bases from V and 11 bases from J, with 22 bases between. This CDR3 has 14 amino acids. Here the CDR3 reads CASNVRVAADVQYF. The CDR3 bases are TGTGCCAGCAATGTCAGAGTGGCCGCAGATGTGCAGTATTTT.

The sample holds many counts of this clonotype. The V and J genes are TRBV5-1 and TRBJ2-1, with 10 bases aligning to TRBD2. The CDR3 has 16 residues. Germline V gives CDR1 SGHRS, CDR2 YFSETQ. V shed 3 bases and J 4 bases; nucleotides not matched to a gene: 7. For the CDR3, the DNA is TGCGCCAGCAGCTCAATTACTAGCGGGAAGTACAATGAGCAGTTCTTC. This gives the protein CASSSITSGKYNEQFF.

The chain employs TRBV20-1 and TRBJ1-6; D perhaps matches TRBD1 (5 bases). CDR1 is DFQATT and CDR2 is SNEGSKA in the germline V gene (reference sequence). Deletions cut 5 bases from V and 10 bases from J, with 15 bases between. The CDR3 is 13 amino acids. CDR3 region: CSAAPGWGSPLHF. The CDR3 DNA reads as TGCAGTGCTGCCCCAGGGTGGGGATCACCCCTCCACTTT.

In its sample, this clonotype was seen a few times. The chain joins TRBV7-2 to TRBJ2-7, with 10 bases lining up with TRBD2. The germline CDR1 and CDR2 sequences are SGHTA and FQGNSA. Losses at the gene ends were 1 base for V and 2 bases for J; bases not matched to a gene: 5. CDR3 length: 16 residues. CDR3 DNA sequence: TGTGCCAGCAGCTTAGGTGGAGCGGGAGGGACCTACGAGCAGTACTTC. Translation: CASSLGGAGGTYEQYF.

The chain has TRBV29-1 and TRBJ2-7; 8 nucleotides agree with TRBD1. This CDR3 spans 12 amino acids. Germline CDR1 and CDR2: SQVTM and ANQGSEA. Trimming took 6 bases from V and 4 from J; bases not matched to a gene: 5. The CDR3 loop reads CSVGQGSYEQYF. The DNA of the CDR3 is TGCAGCGTAGGACAGGGCTCTTACGAGCAGTACTTC.

The chain carries TRBV7-2 and TRBJ2-3; possibly TRBD2 for D (5 bases). Trimming shortened V by 1 base and J by 6 bases, and 11 bases separated the two germline ends. This CDR3 is 14 amino acids long. Germline CDR1 reads SGHTA; CDR2 reads FQGNSA. The CDR3 reads CASSLDSSSDTQYF. The CDR3 DNA reads as TGTGCCAGCAGCTTAGACTCTTCTAGCGATACGCAGTATTTT.

V gene TRBV7-2 combines with J gene TRBJ2-5; TRBD2 matches 15 bases. This CDR3 region has 18 residues. With 4 bases clipped from V and 0 bases from J, the junction kept 6 bases outside the gene matches. The V gene's germline CDR1 is SGHTA and CDR2 FQGNSA. CDR3 bases: TGTGCCAGCAGCTCCCCCGGGACTAGCGGGGGGTACCAAGAGACCCAGTACTTC. It yields the protein CASSSPGTSGGYQETQYF.

This clonotype has only a few counts. V gene TRBV10-3 combines with J gene TRBJ2-7; tentatively, D is TRBD1 (6 bases). The CDR3 is 11 residues long. The V end lost 10 bases, the J end lost 7 bases, and 14 bases lay between the germline ends. Germline loops: CDR1 ENHRY, CDR2 SYGVKD. The CDR3 protein is CARARGGEQYF. CDR3 coding DNA: TGTGCCAGAGCCAGGGGTGGGGAGCAGTACTTC.